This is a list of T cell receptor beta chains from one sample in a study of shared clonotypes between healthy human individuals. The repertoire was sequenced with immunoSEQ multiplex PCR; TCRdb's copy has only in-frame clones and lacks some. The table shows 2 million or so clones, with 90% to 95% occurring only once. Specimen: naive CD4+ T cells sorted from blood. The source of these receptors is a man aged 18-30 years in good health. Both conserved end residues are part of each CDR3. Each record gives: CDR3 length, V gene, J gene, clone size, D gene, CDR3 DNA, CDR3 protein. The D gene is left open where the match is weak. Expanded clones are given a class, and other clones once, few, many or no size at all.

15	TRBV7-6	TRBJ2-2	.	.	TGTGCCAGCAGCTACCGCATGACAGCCACCGGGGAGCTGTTTTTT	CASSYRMTATGELFF
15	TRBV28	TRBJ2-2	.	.	TGTGCCAGCAGTTTAGGCAGGGTAGTCACCGGGGAGCTGTTTTTT	CASSLGRVVTGELFF
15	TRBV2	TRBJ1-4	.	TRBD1	TGTGCCAGCAGTGTAGGGCAGGGGGCAGGGGAAAAACTGTTTTTT	CASSVGQGAGEKLFF
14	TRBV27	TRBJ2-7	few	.	TGTGCCAGCAGTTTTAGCGGTACCCCCTACGAGCAGTACTTC	CASSFSGTPYEQYF
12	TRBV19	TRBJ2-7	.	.	TGTGCCAGTAGTACCCCCTCGGGCGAGCAGTACTTC	CASSTPSGEQYF
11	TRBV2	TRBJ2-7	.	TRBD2	TGTGCCAGCGCCGCGGGAGAGAGGCAGTACTTC	CASAAGERQYF
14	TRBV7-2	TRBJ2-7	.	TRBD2	TGTGCCAGCAGCCGCGGGAGGGCCTTGTACGAGCAGTACTTC	CASSRGRALYEQYF
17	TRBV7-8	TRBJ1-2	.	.	TGTGCCAGCAGCTTACTCTCAGGGGTGAATAACCCCTATGGCTACACCTTC	CASSLLSGVNNPYGYTF
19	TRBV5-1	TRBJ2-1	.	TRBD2	TGCGCCAGCAGCTTGATTGGGCGGGGGGCCGCCCGCTCCTACAATGAGCAGTTCTTC	CASSLIGRGAARSYNEQFF
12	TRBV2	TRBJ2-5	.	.	TGTGCGAGCACCGTTGAGGGGGAGACCCAGTACTTC	CASTVEGETQYF
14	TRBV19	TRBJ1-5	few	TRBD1	TGTGCCAGTGGGGGACAGGGCGGCAATCAGCCCCAGCATTTT	CASGGQGGNQPQHF
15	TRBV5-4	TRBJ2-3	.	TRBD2	TGTGCCAGCAGCTTACCGGGACTAGGTGGAGATACGCAGTATTTT	CASSLPGLGGDTQYF
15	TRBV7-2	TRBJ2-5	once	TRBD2	TGTGCCAGCAGCCTTTACGGGACTACCAAAGAGACCCAGTACTTC	CASSLYGTTKETQYF
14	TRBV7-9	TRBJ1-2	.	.	TGTGCCAGCAGCTTAGCAGGGGTCAACTATGGCTACACCTTC	CASSLAGVNYGYTF
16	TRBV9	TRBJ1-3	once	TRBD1	TGTGCCAGCAGCGTAGATGGACAGGGGTCGGGAAACACCATATATTTT	CASSVDGQGSGNTIYF
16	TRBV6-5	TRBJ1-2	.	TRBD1	TGTGCCAGCAGTTACCCGGGACAGGTTATCCGCTATGGCTACACCTTC	CASSYPGQVIRYGYTF
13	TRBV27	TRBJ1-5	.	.	TGTGCCAGCAGTTTAAACAGCCGAGGGCCCCAGCATTTT	CASSLNSRGPQHF
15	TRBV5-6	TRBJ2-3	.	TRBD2	TGTGCCAGCAGCTTTAGCGGGAGACCCACAGATACGCAGTATTTT	CASSFSGRPTDTQYF
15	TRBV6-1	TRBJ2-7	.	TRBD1	TGTGCCAGCAGTGCACCGGGACAGGGGTCCTACGAGCAGTACTTC	CASSAPGQGSYEQYF
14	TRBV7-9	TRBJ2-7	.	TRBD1	TGTGCCAGCAGCCCCCAAGGGGGCGTCTACGAGCAGTACTTC	CASSPQGGVYEQYF
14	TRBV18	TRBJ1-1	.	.	TGTGCCAGCTCATCGGACAGCTTGAACACTGAAGCTTTCTTT	CASSSDSLNTEAFF
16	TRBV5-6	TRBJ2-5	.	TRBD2	TGTGCCAGCAGCACGCCGGGACTAGCGGCCCAAGAGACCCAGTACTTC	CASSTPGLAAQETQYF
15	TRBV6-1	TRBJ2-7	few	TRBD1	TGTGCCAGCAGTGGAGGTGACAGGGTGATTCGGGAGCAGTACTTC	CASSGGDRVIREQYF
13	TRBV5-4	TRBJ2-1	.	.	TGTGCCAGCAGTCCTCCGGGGTACAATGAGCAGTTCTTC	CASSPPGYNEQFF
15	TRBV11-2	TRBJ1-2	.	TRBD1	TGTGCCAGCAGCTGGGGAGGGGGCGCAGGGTATGGCTACACCTTC	CASSWGGGAGYGYTF
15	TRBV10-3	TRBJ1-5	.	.	TGTGCCATCAGTGTGAGCGGACGGTTCAATCAGCCCCAGCATTTT	CAISVSGRFNQPQHF